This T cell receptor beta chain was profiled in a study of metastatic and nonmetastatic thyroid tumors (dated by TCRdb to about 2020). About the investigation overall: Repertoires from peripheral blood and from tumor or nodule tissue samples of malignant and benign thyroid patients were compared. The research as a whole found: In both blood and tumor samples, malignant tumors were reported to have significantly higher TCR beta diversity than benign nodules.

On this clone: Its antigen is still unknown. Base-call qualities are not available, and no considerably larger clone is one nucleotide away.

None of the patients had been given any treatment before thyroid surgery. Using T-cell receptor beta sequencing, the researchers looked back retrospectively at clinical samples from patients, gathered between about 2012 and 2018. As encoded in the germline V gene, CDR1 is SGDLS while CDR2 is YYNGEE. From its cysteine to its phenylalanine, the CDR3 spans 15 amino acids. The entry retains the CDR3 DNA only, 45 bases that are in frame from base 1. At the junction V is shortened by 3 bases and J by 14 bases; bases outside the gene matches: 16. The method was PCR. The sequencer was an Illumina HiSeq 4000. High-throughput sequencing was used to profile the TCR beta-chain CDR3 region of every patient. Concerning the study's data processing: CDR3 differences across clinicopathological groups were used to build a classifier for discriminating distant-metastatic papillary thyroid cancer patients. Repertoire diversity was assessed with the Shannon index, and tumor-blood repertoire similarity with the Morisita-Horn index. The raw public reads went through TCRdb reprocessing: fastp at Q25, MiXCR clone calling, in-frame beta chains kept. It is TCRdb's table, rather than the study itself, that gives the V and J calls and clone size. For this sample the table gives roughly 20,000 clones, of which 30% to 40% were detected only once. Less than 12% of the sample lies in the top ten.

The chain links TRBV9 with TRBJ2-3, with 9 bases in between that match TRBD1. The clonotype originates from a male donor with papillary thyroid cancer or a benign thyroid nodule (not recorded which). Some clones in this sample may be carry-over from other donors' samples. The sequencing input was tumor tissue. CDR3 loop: CASSGVQGATDTRYF. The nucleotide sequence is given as TGTGCCAGCAGCGGGGTACAGGGGGCCACAGATACTCGGTATTTT.